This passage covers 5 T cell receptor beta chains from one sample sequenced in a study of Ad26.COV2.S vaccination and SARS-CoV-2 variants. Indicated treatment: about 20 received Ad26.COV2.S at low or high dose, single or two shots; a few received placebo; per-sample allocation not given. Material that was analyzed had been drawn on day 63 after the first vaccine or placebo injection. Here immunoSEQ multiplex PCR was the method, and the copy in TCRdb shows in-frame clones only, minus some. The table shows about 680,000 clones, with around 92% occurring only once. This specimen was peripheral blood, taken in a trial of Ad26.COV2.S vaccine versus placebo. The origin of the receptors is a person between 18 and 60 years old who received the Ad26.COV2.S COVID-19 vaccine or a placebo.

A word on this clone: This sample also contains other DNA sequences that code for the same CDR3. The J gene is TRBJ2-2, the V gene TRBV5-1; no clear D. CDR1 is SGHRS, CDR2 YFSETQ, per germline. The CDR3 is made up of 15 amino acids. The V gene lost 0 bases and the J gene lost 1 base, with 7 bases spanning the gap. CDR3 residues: CASSLGGENTGELFF. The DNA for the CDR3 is TGCGCCAGCAGCTTGGGGGGTGAGAACACCGGGGAGCTGTTTTTT.

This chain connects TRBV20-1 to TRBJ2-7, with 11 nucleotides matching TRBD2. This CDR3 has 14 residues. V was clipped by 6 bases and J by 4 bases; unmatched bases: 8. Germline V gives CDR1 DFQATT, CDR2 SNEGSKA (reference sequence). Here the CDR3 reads CSASSGRALYEQYF. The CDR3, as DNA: TGCAGTGCCAGTAGCGGGAGGGCCTTGTACGAGCAGTACTTC.

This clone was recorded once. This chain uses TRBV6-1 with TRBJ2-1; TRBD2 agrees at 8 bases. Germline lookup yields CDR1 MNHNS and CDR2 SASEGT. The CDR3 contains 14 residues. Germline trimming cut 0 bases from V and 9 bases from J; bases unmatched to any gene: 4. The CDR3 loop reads CASSEAGTRSEQFF. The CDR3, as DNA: TGTGCCAGCAGTGAAGCAGGGACTAGAAGTGAGCAGTTCTTC.

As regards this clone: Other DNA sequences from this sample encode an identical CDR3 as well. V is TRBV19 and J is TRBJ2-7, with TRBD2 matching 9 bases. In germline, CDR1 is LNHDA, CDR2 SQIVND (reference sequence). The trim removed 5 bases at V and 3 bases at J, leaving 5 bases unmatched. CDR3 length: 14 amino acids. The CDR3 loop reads CASSSGTSSYEQYF. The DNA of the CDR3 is TGTGCCAGTAGTTCCGGGACTAGCAGCTACGAGCAGTACTTC. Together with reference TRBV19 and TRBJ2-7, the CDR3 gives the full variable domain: DGGITQSPKYLFRKEGQNVTLSCEQNLNHDAMYWYRQDPGQGLRLIYYSQIVNDFQKGDIAEGYSVSREKKESFPLTVTSAQKNPTAFYLCASSSGTSSYEQYFGPGTRLTVT.

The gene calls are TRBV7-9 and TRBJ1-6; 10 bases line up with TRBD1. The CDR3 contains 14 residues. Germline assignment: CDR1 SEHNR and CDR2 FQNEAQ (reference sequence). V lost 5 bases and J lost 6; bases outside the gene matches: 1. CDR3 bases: TGTGCCAGCAGCCGGACAGGGGGTAATTCACCCCTCCACTTT. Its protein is CASSRTGGNSPLHF.